Following are 23 T cell receptor beta chains from one sample sequenced in a study of blood T cells in healthy people across ages (dated by TCRdb to 2014 to 2015). Libraries were built with 5' RACE. The sequencing machine was an Illumina HiSeq 2500. A second PCR of roughly 6 to 12 cycles was run with a J-beta primer mix and a sample-barcoded 5' primer. TCRdb trimmed the raw reads at Q25, called clones with MiXCR and kept productive beta chains. Rows with one shared CDR3 protein collapse into an entry with the most common genes and DNA. In this sample the table shows roughly 680,000 distinct CDR3 sequences, over 45% of which occur a single time. The ten top clones hold approximately 32% of the sample. The source material was blood. Receptor source: a woman aged 60-75 years in good health.

The rearrangement links TRBV6-6 to TRBJ2-1, with a tentative D call TRBD2 (6 bases). Trimming removed 0 bases at V and 8 bases at J, with 14 bases between. Germline V gene lookup returns CDR1 MNHNY and CDR2 SVGAGI (reference sequence). The CDR3 sequence is 15 residues long. CDR3 protein: CASSYSSLASYEQFF. In DNA, the CDR3 is TGTGCCAGCAGTTACTCGTCACTAGCTTCGTATGAGCAGTTCTTC.

The chain couples TRBV7-3 to TRBJ1-2; perhaps TRBD1 as D (6 bases). The germline V gene has CDR1 SGHTA and CDR2 FQGTGA. The CDR3 loop spans 13 amino acids. V lost 5 bases to trimming and J lost 8 bases, with 15 bases between them. In DNA form, the CDR3 reads TGTGCCAGCAGCCAAGGGGGTGCAGCAGGCTACACCTTC. The encoded protein is CASSQGGAAGYTF.

This clonotype appeared a single time. The chain is built from TRBV12-3 or TRBV12-4 and TRBJ2-3, with D unresolved. The CDR3 has 13 amino acids. Trimming pared 7 bases from V and 1 base from J, leaving 9 bases between. Here the CDR3 DNA reads TGTGCCAGCACTAAGGGTGGCACAGATACGCAGTATTTT. It codes for CASTKGGTDTQYF.

The rearrangement links TRBV7-2 to TRBJ2-1, with D maybe TRBD2 (7 bases). There are 15 residues in the CDR3. Germline V CDR1 and CDR2: SGHTA, FQGNSA. Trimming left V 5 bases short and J 2 bases short, with 13 bases between. CDR3 amino acids: CASSPEGGPYNEQFF. As DNA, the CDR3 is TGTGCCAGCAGCCCGGAGGGGGGGCCCTACAATGAGCAGTTCTTC. Based on the CDR3 plus reference TRBV7-2 and TRBJ2-1, the full variable domain is GAGVSQSPSNKVTEKGKDVELRCDPISGHTALYWYRQSLGQGLEFLIYFQGNSAPDKSGLPSDRFSAERTGGSVSTLTIQRTQQEDSAVYLCASSPEGGPYNEQFFGPGTRLTVL.

As for this clonotype: A much larger clone lies a single base off, so this may be a read error. This chain uses TRBV15 with TRBJ1-4; possibly TRBD1 for D (5 bases). CDR3 length: 15 amino acids. V was cut by 8 bases and J by 8 bases, with 21 bases left in between. In germline, CDR1 is LNHNV, CDR2 YYDKDF (reference sequence). CDR3 in DNA: TGTGCCACCGGCCCGGGACTTCAGCTAGGGGAAAAACTGTTTTTT. It translates to CATGPGLQLGEKLFF.

This clonotype was seen a few times. CDR3 in DNA: TGTGCCAGCAGCTTAGAAGACGCAACTAATGAAAAACTGTTTTTT. Protein sequence: CASSLEDATNEKLFF. The chain carries TRBV7-2 and TRBJ1-4, with D unresolved. Germline V gives CDR1 SGHTA, CDR2 FQGNSA. This CDR3 region has 15 residues. V was shortened by 1 base and J by 0 bases, with 6 bases between the two germline ends.

This sequence joins TRBV30 and TRBJ2-2; 7 bases are a match to TRBD1. Trimming cost V 4 bases and J 2 bases; bases outside gene matches: 4. Germline V gene lookup returns CDR1 GTSNPN and CDR2 SVGIG (reference sequence). The CDR3 runs 14 residues. In nucleotides, the CDR3 is TGTGCCTGGAACCGGGACAGAAACACCGGGGAGCTGTTTTTT. Translation gives CAWNRDRNTGELFF.

This clonotype showed up just a few times. The rearrangement links TRBV7-2 to TRBJ2-7; 11 nucleotides match TRBD2. Germline-derived CDR1 and CDR2 are SGHTA and FQGNSA. The CDR3 is made up of 15 amino acids. J gave up 6 bases and V 5 bases, and 9 bases lay outside the gene matches. CDR3 coding DNA: TGTGCCAGCAGCCAGGGACTAGCGGAGCAATCCGAGCAGTACTTC. Translating gives CASSQGLAEQSEQYF.

This clonotype has just a few counts. The V and J genes are TRBV5-1 and TRBJ1-4; 7 bases align to TRBD1. Germline CDR1 is SGHRS and CDR2 is YFSETQ. The V segment lost 4 bases and the J segment 2 bases; nucleotides outside the gene matches: 2. The CDR3 totals 14 residues. In DNA form, the CDR3 reads TGCGCCAGCAGCCCGACAGGGACTAATGAAAAACTGTTTTTT. It yields the protein CASSPTGTNEKLFF.

This clonotype appeared a few times. The chain has TRBV2 and TRBJ1-2; possibly TRBD1 for D (5 bases). Germline values: CDR1 SNHLY, CDR2 FYNNEI. This CDR3 is built from 13 residues. V lost 6 bases, J lost 4 bases, and 12 bases lay in between. The CDR3, as DNA: TGTGCCAGCAGCATGGACATAGGCTATGGCTACACCTTC. It is translated as CASSMDIGYGYTF.

J is TRBJ2-5 and V is TRBV15, with D maybe TRBD1 (6 bases). The J call may be incorrect, as the DNA end agrees better with TRBJ2-7. Germline values: CDR1 LNHNV, CDR2 YYDKDF (reference sequence). The CDR3 spans 13 residues. CDR3 amino acids: CATTKPRGNEQYF. For the CDR3, the DNA is TGTGCCACCACCAAGCCCAGGGGTAACGAGCAGTACTTC.

This clonotype appeared a few times. The V gene is TRBV7-3, the J gene TRBJ2-3; D might be TRBD2 (7 bases). The CDR3 runs to 14 residues. Between the trimmed V and J ends, which lost 5 bases and 5 bases, there was a span of 14 bases. Germline V gives CDR1 SGHTA, CDR2 FQGTGA. The CDR3 reads CASSPGGPGDTQYF. CDR3 DNA: TGTGCCAGCAGCCCCGGGGGGCCGGGAGATACGCAGTATTTT.

This clonotype has more than one count but fewer than ten. This chain joins TRBV7-3 and TRBJ2-5, with a weak D call TRBD2 (6 bases). V was clipped by 5 bases and J by 5 bases, with 15 bases between them. The CDR3 is 14 residues long. Germline CDR1 and CDR2: SGHTA and FQGTGA. The chain's CDR3 is CASSTGGPSETQYF. CDR3 nucleotide sequence: TGTGCCAGCAGCACCGGAGGGCCCTCTGAGACCCAGTACTTC. Full variable domain (outside the CDR3, taken from reference TRBV7-3 and TRBJ2-5): GAGVSQTPSNKVTEKGKYVELRCDPISGHTALYWYRQSLGQGPEFLIYFQGTGAADDSGLPNDRFFAVRPEGSVSTLKIQRTERGDSAVYLCASSTGGPSETQYFGPGTRLLVL.

V is TRBV29-1 and J is TRBJ2-1; 7 positions match TRBD2. In germline, CDR1 is SQVTM, CDR2 ANQGSEA. The ends lost 7 bases at V and 9 bases at J; junction bases unmatched: 6. The CDR3 sequence is 11 residues long. DNA of the CDR3: TGCAGCGGTGGGGCGGGGGTTGAGCAGTTCTTC. It codes for CSGGAGVEQFF.

This clonotype was detected only a few times. The chain recombines TRBV29-1 with TRBJ2-1, with 7 bases identical to TRBD1. The CDR3 runs to 12 residues. Germline lookup yields CDR1 SQVTM and CDR2 ANQGSEA. Unmatched junction bases numbered 9, after V lost 4 bases and J lost 12 bases. DNA for the CDR3: TGCAGCGTTGGATTAGTCTGGGACAGGCAGTTCTTC. This translates into CSVGLVWDRQFF.

There are a few counts of this clonotype. The chain joins TRBV12-3 or TRBV12-4 to TRBJ1-2; 9 bases fit TRBD1. V lost 4 bases and J lost 7; bases outside the gene matches: 7. The CDR3 runs to 14 residues. The CDR3 bases are TGTGCCAGCAGTTGGGACAGGGCAAATCGTGGCTACACCTTC. Encoded protein: CASSWDRANRGYTF.

The genes are TRBV28 and TRBJ2-1; 9 bases are a match to TRBD2. The DNA end favors TRBJ2-7, so the J call may be wrong. Germline CDR1 and CDR2: MDHEN and SYDVKM. The CDR3 has 14 residues. DNA for the CDR3: TGTGCCAGCTTAGGGGCGGGAGGGTACAATGAGCAGTACTTC. It codes for CASLGAGGYNEQYF.

The chain couples TRBV24-1 to TRBJ2-2; possibly TRBD1 or TRBD2 for D (5 bases each). V was trimmed by 3 bases and J by 2 bases, leaving 12 bases between them. This CDR3 spans 16 amino acids. CDR1 is KGHDR and CDR2 is SFDVKD in the germline V gene. For the CDR3, the DNA is TGTGCCACCAGTGATAGGGACCGATTTAACACCGGGGAGCTGTTTTTT. This encodes CATSDRDRFNTGELFF.

The rearrangement joins TRBV6-2 or TRBV6-3 to TRBJ2-7; D may be TRBD1 (6 bases). This CDR3 spans 14 amino acids. The ends were cut back, 6 bases at V and 1 base at J, with 13 bases in the middle. Germline lookup yields CDR1 MNHEY and CDR2 SVGEGT. In DNA, the CDR3 is TGTGCCAGCAGCTCTGACAGGCCATCCTACGAGCAGTACTTC. Amino acids: CASSSDRPSYEQYF.

To note about this clonotype: A read error may be the cause here, since a much bigger clone is one base away. The chain has TRBV7-9 and TRBJ2-5; possibly TRBD2 for D (6 bases). There are 15 residues in the CDR3. Germline lookup yields CDR1 SEHNR and CDR2 FQNEAQ (reference sequence). V was clipped by 5 bases and J by 5 bases, with 18 bases between them. In nucleotides, the CDR3 is TGTGCCAGCAGCCCTACTGGAGGGGAGCATGAGACCCAGTACTTC. Translated, it gives CASSPTGGEHETQYF.

The chain combines TRBV14 with TRBJ2-1; TRBD2 matches at 8 bases. Near its end, the DNA agrees better with TRBJ2-7, so the J call may be wrong. The CDR3 spans 15 residues. Germline CDR1 is SGHDN and CDR2 is FVKESK. The CDR3 DNA sequence: TGTGCCAGCAGCCAGGGACTAGGCTCGAACAATGAGCAGTACTTC. Its translation is CASSQGLGSNNEQYF.

The rearrangement uses TRBV7-9 and TRBJ2-3; a weak D match, TRBD1 (5 bases). Trimming stripped 4 bases from V and 0 bases from J, with 11 bases between. Germline assignment: CDR1 SEHNR and CDR2 FQNEAQ (reference sequence). The CDR3 sequence is 15 residues long. CDR3 residues: CASSYGHPSTDTQYF. The CDR3 DNA is TGTGCCAGCAGCTATGGACACCCTAGCACAGATACGCAGTATTTT.

This clonotype was detected a few times. The rearrangement uses TRBV4-3 and TRBJ2-1; TRBD1 agrees at 8 bases. V trimming: 5 bases; J trimming: 5 bases; junction bases outside the gene matches: 5. There are 14 residues in the CDR3. CDR1 and CDR2 (germline): LGHNA, YSLEER. DNA for the CDR3: TGCGCCAGCAGCTATGACAGGGGAAACAATGAGCAGTTCTTC. This translates into CASSYDRGNNEQFF.